Listed below are T cell receptor beta chains from one sample, sequenced in a study of control samples from healthy donors and cancer patients. Assay: immunoSEQ multiplex PCR; the TCRdb copy retains only in-frame clones and omits some. The sample includes some 100,000 clones, more than 85% of them seen just once. The sample was blood. These receptors came from a woman aged 50 to 65 in good health. Each CDR3 is given with its conserved first and last residue. D genes are given only for firm matches. Clone size is not always given. Where it is, it says once, few, many or a class for expanded clones.

v_gene	j_gene	abundance	d_gene	CDR3nt	CDR3aa
TRBV7-6	TRBJ2-3	once	.	TGTGCCAGCAGCTTAGAAACCCACCACACTCGCACAGATACGCAGTATTTT	CASSLETHHTRTDTQYF
TRBV7-9	TRBJ2-2	once	.	TGTGCCAGCAGCCACGGTTGGGATGAGAACACCGGGGAGCTGTTTTTT	CASSHGWDENTGELFF
TRBV6-2/TRBV6-3	TRBJ2-1	.	TRBD2	TGTGCCAGCAGTTACCCAGCGGGAGGGCCCTGGAGCTCCTACAATGAGCAGTTCTTC	CASSYPAGGPWSSYNEQFF
TRBV7-2	TRBJ1-2	.	.	TGTGCCAGCAGCTCATTTACAGGGACGGGCGGCTACACCTTC	CASSSFTGTGGYTF
TRBV14	TRBJ2-7	few	.	TGTGCCAGCAGCCAAGTTCCTAGCCGAATGTACTTC	CASSQVPSRMYF
TRBV7-5	TRBJ2-4	.	.	TGTGCCAGAAGCTCAGAGTCCCGAGATGCGGACATTCAGTACTTC	CARSSESRDADIQYF
TRBV2	TRBJ2-2	.	TRBD2	TGTGCCAGCAGTGCTTCTAGCGGAGGGGAGCTGTTTTTT	CASSASSGGELFF
TRBV7-2	TRBJ2-2	.	TRBD1	TGTGCCAGCAGCCGGGACAGGGGGACCGGGGAGCTGTTTTTT	CASSRDRGTGELFF
TRBV5-1	TRBJ2-5	.	TRBD1	TGCGCCAGCAGCCCTCGACAGGGCAAAGAGACCCAGTACTTC	CASSPRQGKETQYF
TRBV4-1	TRBJ2-5	.	.	TGCGCCAGCAGCCGGACAGCTTGGGCAGAGACCCAGTACTTC	CASSRTAWAETQYF
TRBV4-3	TRBJ1-2	.	TRBD1	TGCGCCAGCAGCCAATTGGGACGGACAGGGGGCCGAAATGGCTACACCTTC	CASSQLGRTGGRNGYTF
TRBV4-1	TRBJ1-2	.	TRBD1	TGCGCCAGCAGCCAGCTCCCGGGACAGGGGACCCATGGCTACACCTTC	CASSQLPGQGTHGYTF
TRBV19	TRBJ1-5	.	.	TGTGCCAGTAGTATAATTTTGGGTCAGACAGGCACCCAGCATTTT	CASSIILGQTGTQHF
TRBV7-9	TRBJ2-3	.	.	TGTGCCAGCGGACTTAACAGGTTTAGCACAGATACGCAGTATTTT	CASGLNRFSTDTQYF
TRBV28	TRBJ2-7	.	TRBD1	TGTGCCAGCAGTGTGTCCGGGACAGGGGTTTTTGAGCAGTACTTC	CASSVSGTGVFEQYF
TRBV4-2	TRBJ2-1	.	.	TGTGCCAGCAGCCTCCTAAGCCTCGGAAAGCAGTTCTTC	CASSLLSLGKQFF
TRBV3-1/TRBV3-2	TRBJ1-6	.	.	TGTGCCAGCAGCCAAAGGGGCCCGTTCCACTTT	CASSQRGPFHF
TRBV9	TRBJ2-7	.	.	TGTGCCAGCAGCGTAGAGGTAGATAGCTACGAGCAGTACTTC	CASSVEVDSYEQYF
TRBV28	TRBJ1-4	.	TRBD1	TGTGCCAGCAGTTTACCGGGACAGGGGGCCGGAAAACTGTTTTTT	CASSLPGQGAGKLFF
TRBV12-5	TRBJ1-1	few	.	TGTGCTAGTGGTTTCGGACAGACTGAAGCTTTCTTT	CASGFGQTEAFF
TRBV6-5	TRBJ1-2	.	.	TGTGCCAGCACCAAAATGGGGGGGGGCGGCTACACCTTC	CASTKMGGGGYTF
TRBV2	TRBJ2-1	once	TRBD1	TGTGCCAGCAATGGACAGGGCTTCAATGAGCAGTTCTTC	CASNGQGFNEQFF
TRBV7-3	TRBJ2-7	.	.	TGTGCCAGCAGCGGGGGGCTCGAGCAGTACTTC	CASSGGLEQYF
TRBV6-5	TRBJ2-7	.	.	TGTGCCAGCAGTTACTCGAGGACGACCTACGAGCAGTACTTC	CASSYSRTTYEQYF
TRBV5-1	TRBJ2-1	.	.	TGCGCCAGCAGCCCCAATCGATTCACAGGAGATGAGCAGTTCTTC	CASSPNRFTGDEQFF
TRBV11-3	TRBJ1-1	once	.	TGTGCCAGCAGCCCAGGGGCCGGGCAGGGTAGTATCACTGAAGCTTTCTTT	CASSPGAGQGSITEAFF
TRBV19	TRBJ1-4	once	TRBD1	TGTGCCAGTAGTGCAGGAAGGACAGGTGAAAAACTGTTTTTT	CASSAGRTGEKLFF
TRBV19	TRBJ1-1	.	TRBD1	TGTGCCAGTAGTATTGGCGGGACAGGGGGGGGCACTGAAGCTTTCTTT	CASSIGGTGGGTEAFF
TRBV5-1	TRBJ1-6	.	.	TGCGCCAGCAGCTTGGAAGGGGACGGGGATTCACCCCTCCACTTT	CASSLEGDGDSPLHF
TRBV7-8	TRBJ1-2	.	.	TGTGCCAGTCTTTCCCCACCTAACTATGGCTACACCTTC	CASLSPPNYGYTF
TRBV28	TRBJ1-1	.	.	TGTGCCAGCAGCTCCCTAGGAGGGCTGGACACTGAAGCTTTCTTT	CASSSLGGLDTEAFF
TRBV19	TRBJ1-5	.	.	TGTGCCAGTAGTATCAAGAGTAGCAATCAGCCCCAGCATTTT	CASSIKSSNQPQHF
TRBV11-2	TRBJ1-1	.	TRBD1	TGTGCCAGCAGCTCCCCGGGACAGGGGGTTTCGGAAGCTTTCTTT	CASSSPGQGVSEAFF
TRBV5-8	TRBJ2-3	.	.	TGTGCCAGCAGCTTCCGACGAGAAACTAGCACAGATACGCAGTATTTT	CASSFRRETSTDTQYF
TRBV4-3	TRBJ2-7	.	TRBD1	TGCGCCAGCAGCCAAGTTCCAGGGGGCTTGGATGAGCAGTACTTC	CASSQVPGGLDEQYF
TRBV14	TRBJ2-1	.	TRBD2	TGTGCCAGCAGCCAAGGGTGGCTAGCGGTTCCCTACAATGAGCAGTTCTTC	CASSQGWLAVPYNEQFF
TRBV5-1	TRBJ1-2	.	.	TGCGCCAGCAGCTTAGGATCTCAGCCTTATGGCTACACCTTC	CASSLGSQPYGYTF
TRBV7-3	TRBJ2-3	.	TRBD2	TGTGCCAGCAGCTCAAGACTAGCGGGCACAGATACGCAGTATTTT	CASSSRLAGTDTQYF
TRBV19	TRBJ1-4	.	.	TGTGCCAGTAGTATCCAGATCTCTAATGAAAAACTGTTTTTT	CASSIQISNEKLFF
TRBV6-5	TRBJ1-5	few	.	TGTGCCAGCAGCCCCGACAGAAATCAGCCCCAGCATTTT	CASSPDRNQPQHF
TRBV7-6	TRBJ2-2	.	.	TGTGCCAGCAGCTTAGGTCGGGGATACACCGGGGAGCTGTTTTTT	CASSLGRGYTGELFF
TRBV18	TRBJ2-1	once	.	TGTGCCAGCTCACGGCTCGGGACTCTACCCACCCAGGACAATGAGCAGTTCTTC	CASSRLGTLPTQDNEQFF
TRBV7-2	TRBJ2-2	.	.	TGTGCCAGCAGCCCCCCGGAAAGGGCTCGGGTCGGGGAGCTGTTTTTT	CASSPPERARVGELFF
TRBV14	TRBJ1-2	.	TRBD1	TGTGCCAGCAGCCTCGAGGGGGCGCGGGGCTACACCTTC	CASSLEGARGYTF
TRBV29-1	TRBJ2-2	.	.	TGCAGCGTTGAAGATCGGCGCGCCGGGGAGCTGTTTTTT	CSVEDRRAGELFF
TRBV5-1	TRBJ2-5	.	TRBD1	TGCGCCAGCAGCTCCGGGACAGGGTCCTCGGAGACCCAGTACTTC	CASSSGTGSSETQYF
TRBV5-6	TRBJ2-1	.	.	TGTGCCAGCAGCTTATGGTTGAGTGAGCAGTTCTTC	CASSLWLSEQFF
TRBV27	TRBJ1-3	.	.	TGTGCCAGCAGCCATCCGGACGACACCATATATTTT	CASSHPDDTIYF
TRBV19	TRBJ1-2	.	.	TGTGCCAGTAGTATCGACGGATTCTATGGCTACACCTTC	CASSIDGFYGYTF
TRBV5-1	TRBJ1-1	.	TRBD1	TGCGCCAGCGGCTACAGGGGGAGCACTGAAGCTTTCTTT	CASGYRGSTEAFF
TRBV5-1	TRBJ2-5	.	TRBD1	TGCGCCAGCAGCCCTGGACAGGGCCCAGAGACCCAGTACTTC	CASSPGQGPETQYF
TRBV7-9	TRBJ1-2	.	.	TGTGCCAGCAGCTCCTGGGGGTCGGAGGAACATGGCTACACCTTC	CASSSWGSEEHGYTF
TRBV4-1	TRBJ1-4	.	TRBD1	TGCGCCAGCAGCCAAGCCACCCGGGCGACAGGGGTTGAAAAACTGTTTTTT	CASSQATRATGVEKLFF
TRBV12-3/TRBV12-4	TRBJ2-2	.	.	TGTGCCAGCAGCACACAGGGTACCGGGGAGCTGTTTTTT	CASSTQGTGELFF
TRBV19	TRBJ2-5	.	TRBD2	TGTGCCAGTAGTAAGGGGAGGGTGGAGACCCAGTACTTC	CASSKGRVETQYF